This T cell receptor beta chain appears in the sequencing data of a study of shared clonotypes between healthy human individuals. Points from the study as a whole: How much donors shared clonotypes was expected to be affected by sequencing depth.

CDR1 WNHNN and CDR2 SYGVQD come from the germline V gene (reference sequence). The CDR3 extends over 15 amino acids. Trimming at V came to 3 bases and at J to 1 base, leaving 3 bases not matched to a gene. Comment on this clone: Its specificity is not known.

The assay was immunoSEQ multiplex PCR, and TCRdb's table has in-frame clones only and misses some. The table has 2 million to 2.5 million clones, nearly 97% seen once. V is TRBV10-1 and J is TRBJ1-1, with TRBD1 matching over 9 bases. What was sequenced was naive CD4+ T cells sorted from blood. Regarding subset: CD45RA+ positively selected. The TCR comes from a man younger than 35 in good health. The DNA of the CDR3 is TGCGCCAGCAGTGACGACAGGGGGGAGAACACTGAAGCTTTCTTT. As protein: CASSDDRGENTEAFF.